The sequence of this T cell receptor beta chain was determined in a study of blood T cell repertoires in COVID-19. On the study more broadly: The United States, Italy and Spain provided the acute and convalescent COVID-19 samples. T cells, B-cell-depleted T cells, or PBMCs provided the cDNA or gDNA that served as material.

As processed by the authors: Estimation of nucleated cell counts relied on the amplification of reference gene primers. Clones were sequenced by immunoSEQ multiplex PCR, and TCRdb holds only the in-frame ones, with some missing. V and J calls and clone size are those listed in that table; D and trimming were worked out from the DNA. The repertoire consists of 50,000 or so clones, with about 90% occurring once and the leading ten covering approximately 12%. With 4 bases clipped from V and 3 bases from J, the junction kept 11 bases outside the gene matches. Germline V gene sequence: CDR1 SGHRS, CDR2 YFSETQ. The CDR3 loop spans 16 amino acids.

The TCR comes from an elderly man with acute or convalescent COVID-19. The sample was peripheral blood. This chain links TRBV5-1 with TRBJ1-2, with 8 bases identical to TRBD1. The DNA of the CDR3 is TGCGCCAGCAGCCCGTATGAGGGACAGGCCGACTATGGCTACACCTTC. This encodes CASSPYEGQADYGYTF. The whole variable domain, remainder taken from reference TRBV5-1 and TRBJ1-2, is KAGVTQTPRYLIKTRGQQVTLSCSPISGHRSVSWYQQTPGQGLQFLFEYFSETQRNKGNFPGRFSGRQFSNSRSEMNVSTLELGDSALYLCASSPYEGQADYGYTFGSGTRLTVV.